These T cell receptor beta chains were read from a single sample in a study of blood T cell repertoires in COVID-19. Assay used: immunoSEQ multiplex PCR; TCRdb lists only in-frame clones, some missing. The data hold 200,000 to 300,000 clones, with 75% to 85% observed a single time. Sequencing was done on a sample of peripheral blood. The receptors shown here come from a woman aged 55 to 70 with active or convalescent COVID-19. Both conserved end residues are part of each CDR3. A D gene is named only where the DNA matches it firmly. Only some rows state a clone size, as once, few, many or a class for expanded clones.

TRBV9	TRBJ2-7	-	-	CASSPQGPSSYEQYF	TGTGCCAGCAGCCCACAGGGTCCGAGCTCCTACGAGCAGTACTTC
TRBV6-6	TRBJ1-4	-	-	CASGWGAGNEKLFF	TGTGCCAGCGGCTGGGGAGCCGGTAATGAAAAACTGTTTTTT
TRBV3-1/TRBV3-2	TRBJ2-7	TRBD1	few	CASSQAPGGSYEQYF	TGTGCCAGCAGCCAAGCCCCAGGGGGCTCCTACGAGCAGTACTTC
TRBV7-2	TRBJ1-1	-	-	CASSSSGSPAEAFF	TGTGCCAGCAGCTCCTCCGGGTCCCCCGCTGAAGCTTTCTTT
TRBV30	TRBJ1-2	TRBD1	few	CAWRSGTVYGYTF	TGTGCCTGGAGATCAGGGACAGTCTATGGCTACACCTTC
TRBV29-1	TRBJ1-4	TRBD1	-	CSVRTGSNEKLFF	TGCAGCGTTCGGACAGGGAGTAATGAAAAACTGTTTTTT
TRBV5-6	TRBJ1-2	-	-	CASSPNLNYGYTF	TGTGCCAGCAGCCCCAACCTAAACTATGGCTACACCTTC
TRBV6-5	TRBJ1-3	-	few	CASGAPDYTIYF	TGTGCCAGCGGGGCACCAGACTACACCATATATTTT
TRBV30	TRBJ2-1	TRBD2	once	CAWSAGGPMNEQFF	TGTGCCTGGAGCGCGGGGGGGCCTATGAATGAGCAGTTCTTC
TRBV30	TRBJ1-5	-	-	CAWSVGALDQPQHF	TGTGCCTGGAGTGTAGGGGCCTTGGATCAGCCCCAGCATTTT
TRBV4-2	TRBJ1-2	-	-	CASSQERVSYGYTF	TGTGCCAGCAGCCAGGAGCGGGTTTCATATGGCTACACCTTC
TRBV5-1	TRBJ1-3	TRBD1	-	CASSVIGGSKGNTIYF	TGCGCCAGCAGCGTTATAGGGGGCTCAAAGGGAAACACCATATATTTT
TRBV5-6	TRBJ1-1	-	-	CASSLFQGTMNTEAFF	TGTGCCAGCAGCTTGTTTCAGGGGACCATGAACACTGAAGCTTTCTTT
TRBV7-9	TRBJ2-4	TRBD2	-	CASSLGPAGPAKNIQYF	TGTGCCAGCAGCCTGGGTCCAGCGGGGCCAGCCAAAAACATTCAGTACTTC
TRBV5-3	TRBJ1-5	-	-	CARPSGPPQPQHF	TGTGCCAGACCTAGCGGACCTCCTCAGCCCCAGCATTTT
TRBV30	TRBJ1-6	TRBD1	-	CAWSPGTDNSPLHF	TGTGCCTGGAGCCCCGGGACAGATAATTCACCCCTCCACTTT
TRBV5-1	TRBJ1-1	TRBD1	once	CASSLVGPGGNTEAFF	TGCGCCAGCAGCTTGGTCGGTCCAGGGGGAAACACTGAAGCTTTCTTT
TRBV5-1	TRBJ2-1	TRBD2	-	CASSLAGLAGGMNEQFF	TGCGCCAGCAGCTTGGCCGGACTAGCGGGGGGGATGAATGAGCAGTTCTTC
TRBV9	TRBJ2-3	TRBD2	-	CASSVGASGGLFTDTQYF	TGTGCCAGCAGCGTAGGGGCTAGCGGGGGCCTTTTCACAGATACGCAGTATTTT
TRBV5-1	TRBJ2-5	-	-	CASSLFLQETQYF	TGCGCCAGCAGCTTATTCCTTCAAGAGACCCAGTACTTC
TRBV7-3	TRBJ1-1	-	-	CASSLGQNTEAFF	TGTGCCAGCAGCTTAGGCCAGAACACTGAAGCTTTCTTT
TRBV11-2	TRBJ1-2	-	few	CASSPGGGQLPTF	TGTGCCAGCAGCCCCGGCGGGGGCCAGCTACCCACCTTC
TRBV3-1/TRBV3-2	TRBJ2-5	TRBD2	-	CASSQVPLSGGAGGETQYF	TGTGCCAGCAGCCAAGTCCCCCTTAGCGGGGGGGCCGGTGGAGAGACCCAGTACTTC
TRBV4-1	TRBJ2-2	TRBD2	-	CASSETSVGTGELFF	TGCGCCAGCAGCGAGACTAGCGTGGGCACCGGGGAGCTGTTTTTT
TRBV2	TRBJ1-4	TRBD1	-	CASSEVGTDRGQLFF	TGTGCCAGCAGTGAGGTGGGCACAGACAGGGGCCAACTGTTTTTT
TRBV18	TRBJ1-4	TRBD1	-	CASSPSGQPNEKLFF	TGTGCCAGCTCACCATCGGGACAGCCTAATGAAAAACTGTTTTTT
TRBV21-1	TRBJ1-2	-	-	CASSTPWTGKLYGYTF	TGTGCCAGCAGCACACCCTGGACAGGGAAACTCTATGGCTACACCTTC
TRBV5-8	TRBJ2-3	TRBD2	-	CASSSTSGGPDTQYF	TGTGCCAGCAGCTCGACTAGCGGGGGTCCAGATACGCAGTATTTT
TRBV5-1	TRBJ2-7	-	-	CASSLGGQASYEQYF	TGCGCCAGCAGCTTGGGAGGGCAGGCGTCCTACGAGCAGTACTTC
TRBV6-1	TRBJ2-5	-	once	CASSEVGGEETQYF	TGTGCCAGCAGTGAAGTGGGGGGAGAAGAGACCCAGTACTTC
TRBV5-1	TRBJ2-5	TRBD2	-	CASSSLAGGPGGQETQYF	TGCGCCAGCAGCTCGTTAGCGGGGGGGCCTGGAGGACAAGAGACCCAGTACTTC
TRBV5-1	TRBJ2-3	TRBD1	-	CASSPGQADTDTQYF	TGCGCCAGCAGCCCGGGACAGGCTGACACAGATACGCAGTATTTT
TRBV4-1	TRBJ1-4	-	-	CASSQGDRGGSDGKLFF	TGCGCCAGCAGCCAAGGCGATAGGGGAGGTTCTGATGGAAAACTGTTTTTT
TRBV5-8	TRBJ2-7	-	-	CASTLYEQYF	TGTGCCAGCACCCTCTACGAGCAGTACTTC
TRBV3-1/TRBV3-2	TRBJ1-3	-	-	CASSQSGGQRSSGNTIYF	TGTGCCAGCAGCCAATCCGGAGGACAGCGGAGCTCTGGAAACACCATATATTTT
TRBV7-3	TRBJ2-1	TRBD2	-	CASRPRTSGNEQFF	TGTGCCAGCAGGCCACGGACTAGCGGCAATGAGCAGTTCTTC
TRBV7-3	TRBJ1-2	TRBD1	-	CASSLTGTGDYGYTF	TGTGCCAGCAGCTTAACGGGGACAGGGGACTATGGCTACACCTTC
TRBV19	TRBJ1-4	-	few	CASSTGNRGEKLFF	TGTGCCAGTAGTACAGGGAATCGAGGCGAAAAACTGTTTTTT
TRBV6-4	TRBJ2-2	TRBD1	many	CASSPVRGRTGELFF	TGTGCCAGCAGCCCCGTTAGGGGGCGCACCGGGGAGCTGTTTTTT
TRBV6-2/TRBV6-3	TRBJ1-5	-	-	CASSYVSGSSNQPQHF	TGTGCCAGCAGTTACGTTTCCGGGAGTAGCAATCAGCCCCAGCATTTT
TRBV10-3	TRBJ2-5	TRBD1	-	CAIKQGAIGETQYF	TGTGCCATCAAACAGGGGGCCATTGGAGAGACCCAGTACTTC
TRBV6-1	TRBJ2-3	-	-	CASNQLGLSTDTQYF	TGTGCCAGCAACCAACTAGGATTAAGCACAGATACGCAGTATTTT
TRBV7-9	TRBJ1-6	-	-	CASSVTPGTGRSNSPLHF	TGTGCCAGCAGCGTCACGCCAGGGACGGGGAGGTCAAATTCACCCCTCCACTTT
TRBV21-1	TRBJ1-4	-	-	CASSKTRTGIDEKLFF	TGTGCCAGCAGCAAAACTCGGACAGGGATAGATGAAAAACTGTTTTTT
TRBV11-2	TRBJ1-1	-	-	CASSLASGGGTEAFF	TGTGCCAGCAGCCTGGCGTCTGGGGGGGGCACTGAAGCTTTCTTT
TRBV9	TRBJ1-3	-	once	CASSVGRGTLSSGNTIYF	TGTGCCAGCAGCGTAGGACGGGGGACCTTAAGCTCTGGAAACACCATATATTTT
TRBV9	TRBJ1-2	-	-	CASGGVPGYGYTF	TGTGCCAGCGGAGGGGTCCCGGGATATGGCTACACCTTC
TRBV30	TRBJ2-2	-	few	CAWSPGLNTGELFF	TGTGCCTGGAGTCCAGGGTTGAACACCGGGGAGCTGTTTTTT
TRBV28	TRBJ1-1	TRBD1	-	CASSSHVTGANTEAFF	TGTGCCAGCAGTTCGCACGTCACAGGGGCCAACACTGAAGCTTTCTTT
TRBV5-4	TRBJ2-3	TRBD2	-	CAGSLGSGGGTDTQYF	TGTGCCGGCAGCTTGGGTAGCGGGGGGGGCACAGATACGCAGTATTTT
TRBV3-1/TRBV3-2	TRBJ2-3	TRBD2	few	CASRGESGGPYTQYF	TGTGCCAGCCGCGGGGAGTCGGGGGGGCCTTATACGCAGTATTTT